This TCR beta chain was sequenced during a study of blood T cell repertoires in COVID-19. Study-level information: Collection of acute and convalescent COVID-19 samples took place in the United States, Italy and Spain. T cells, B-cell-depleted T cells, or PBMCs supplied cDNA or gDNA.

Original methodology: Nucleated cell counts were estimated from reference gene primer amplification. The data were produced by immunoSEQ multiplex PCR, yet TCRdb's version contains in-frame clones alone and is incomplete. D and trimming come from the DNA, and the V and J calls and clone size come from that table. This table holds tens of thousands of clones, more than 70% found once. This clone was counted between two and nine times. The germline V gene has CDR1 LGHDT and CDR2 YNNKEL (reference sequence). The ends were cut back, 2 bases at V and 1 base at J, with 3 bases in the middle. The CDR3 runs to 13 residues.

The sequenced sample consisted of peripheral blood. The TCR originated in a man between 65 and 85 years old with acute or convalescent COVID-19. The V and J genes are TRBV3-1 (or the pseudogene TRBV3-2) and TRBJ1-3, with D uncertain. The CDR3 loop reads CASSQLSGNTIYF. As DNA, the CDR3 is TGTGCCAGCAGCCAACTGTCTGGAAACACCATATATTTT.